The 25 T cell receptor beta chains given below trace back to one sample, sequenced in a study of identical twins. MiXCR was run by TCRdb on the 5' RACE reads, yielding one entry per CDR3 protein. The sample has roughly 240,000 distinct CDR3 sequences, around 6.6% seen once. The sample was also reused in another study, on yellow fever vaccine responses in identical twins.

What was sequenced was memory (CD45RO+) T cells sorted from blood. These receptors all stem from a woman aged 18-30 years in good health.

This clonotype was seen a few times. This chain connects TRBV6-1 to TRBJ2-5; 14 nucleotides line up with TRBD2. Germline lookup yields CDR1 MNHNS and CDR2 SASEGT. V was pared by 0 bases and J by 7 bases, with 4 bases of the junction left unmatched. This CDR3 region has 16 residues. CDR3 residues: CASSEAGLAGGGTQYF. The CDR3 DNA follows: TGTGCCAGCAGTGAAGCCGGACTAGCGGGAGGTGGGACCCAGTACTTC.

There are many counts of this clonotype. The rearrangement joins TRBV25-1 to TRBJ2-2; a possible D gene is TRBD2 (7 bases). Looked up from germline, CDR1 is MGHDK and CDR2 is SYGVNS. V lost 0 bases and J lost 3, with 17 bases in between. CDR3 length equals 18 residues. CDR3 sequence (DNA): TGTGCCAGCAGTGAATATGTTACCAAGGGGGGGCACACCGGGGAGCTGTTTTTT. Protein: CASSEYVTKGGHTGELFF.

This clonotype was recorded many times. This chain joins TRBV14 and TRBJ2-2; unclear D gene. V shed 1 base and J shed 4 bases, with 4 bases lying between them. The CDR3 runs 13 residues. The V gene's germline CDR1 is SGHDN and CDR2 FVKESK. CDR3 loop: CASSQATTGELFF. For the CDR3, the DNA is TGTGCCAGCAGCCAAGCGACCACCGGGGAGCTGTTTTTT.

This clonotype occurred a few times. The rearrangement uses TRBV2 and TRBJ2-7; D possibly uses TRBD1 or TRBD2 (5 bases each). Germline V CDR1 and CDR2: SNHLY, FYNNEI. CDR3 length: 14 residues. The ends were cut back, 3 bases at V and 4 bases at J, with 13 bases in the middle. The CDR3 spells CASSDRATGYEQYF. CDR3 nucleotides: TGTGCCAGCAGTGACAGGGCTACGGGATACGAGCAGTACTTC.

This clonotype was recorded a few times. This chain links TRBV24-1 with TRBJ2-7, with D perhaps assigned TRBD1 or TRBD2 (6 bases each). This CDR3 contains 12 residues. The germline gives CDR1 KGHDR, CDR2 SFDVKD. Trimming removed 4 bases at V and 13 bases at J, with 16 bases between. The CDR3 loop is CATSDYTGRIYF. CDR3 coding DNA: TGTGCCACCAGTGACTACACAGGGAGGATCTACTTC.

V gene TRBV14 combines with J gene TRBJ2-7; D call uncertain. The CDR3 sequence is 15 residues long. V was clipped by 1 base and J by 5 bases, with 15 bases between them. CDR1 is SGHDN and CDR2 is FVKESK in the germline V gene. CDR3: CASSQGYNPRHEQYF. CDR3 DNA sequence: TGTGCCAGCAGCCAAGGGTATAACCCTAGGCACGAGCAGTACTTC.

The V and J genes are TRBV6-2 or TRBV6-3 and TRBJ1-5; tentative D call: TRBD1 (5 bases). The CDR3 totals 14 residues. The V end was cut by 10 bases, the J end by 3 bases, with 16 bases between. Germline CDR1 MNHEY, CDR2 SVGEGT. CDR3 protein: CATWPQGPNQPQHF. CDR3 DNA sequence: TGTGCCACCTGGCCCCAGGGCCCCAATCAGCCCCAGCATTTT.

This clonotype occurred many times. The chain combines TRBV12-3 or TRBV12-4 with TRBJ2-2, with D uncertain. V was shortened by 5 bases and J by 2 bases, with 12 bases between the two germline ends. This CDR3 is 15 amino acids long. Written as DNA, the CDR3 is TGTGCCAGCAGTCCGCGGCAGCCAAACACCGGGGAGCTGTTTTTT. This translates into CASSPRQPNTGELFF.

This clonotype occurred a few times. The chain recombines TRBV6-5 with TRBJ2-5, with TRBD2 as a possible D gene (5 bases). This CDR3 has 14 amino acids. Trimming left V 3 bases short and J 2 bases short, with 10 bases between. Germline CDR1 and CDR2: MNHEY and SVGAGI. CDR3 loop: CASSYSEDQETQYF. In nucleotides, the CDR3 is TGTGCCAGCAGTTATAGCGAAGATCAAGAGACCCAGTACTTC.

This clonotype was seen a few times. The chain employs TRBV25-1 and TRBJ1-1; D is perhaps TRBD1 (5 bases). The CDR3 has 14 amino acids. Trimming stripped 3 bases from V and 1 base from J, with 9 bases between. The V gene's germline CDR1 is MGHDK and CDR2 SYGVNS. The CDR3, as DNA: TGTGCCAGCAGTGAGGGGGGAGGGAACACTGAAGCTTTCTTT. Its translation is CASSEGGGNTEAFF.

V and J are TRBV27 and TRBJ2-7, with unresolved D. CDR3 length: 15 residues. Germline lookup yields CDR1 MNHEY and CDR2 SMNVEV (reference sequence). With 1 base removed from V and 0 bases from J, the gap between germline ends came to 10 bases. CDR3 nucleotides: TGTGCCAGCAGTTTATATACTGCTAGCTCCTACGAGCAGTACTTC. It codes for CASSLYTASSYEQYF.

The chain joins TRBV14 to TRBJ1-1; no definite D call. Trimming shortened V by 4 bases and J by 6 bases, and 12 bases separated the two germline ends. The germline V gene has CDR1 SGHDN and CDR2 FVKESK. The CDR3 contains 13 residues. CDR3 sequence reads: CASSLWTAAEAFF. For the CDR3, the DNA is TGTGCCAGCAGCCTATGGACGGCCGCTGAAGCTTTCTTT.

This clonotype was seen a handful of times. This chain connects TRBV5-1 to TRBJ2-5; tentative D call: TRBD1 (6 bases). V gave up 0 bases and J gave up 4 bases, with 7 bases separating them. Per the germline V gene, CDR1 is SGHRS and CDR2 is YFSETQ. The CDR3 length is 13 residues. In nucleotides, the CDR3 is TGCGCCAGCAGCTTGGGGACAGCAGAGACCCAGTACTTC. Residues: CASSLGTAETQYF.

This clonotype has at least ten counts. The rearrangement uses TRBV12-3 or TRBV12-4 and TRBJ2-3, with D tentatively TRBD1 or TRBD2 (5 bases each). V gave up 6 bases and J gave up 4 bases, with 11 bases separating them. The length of the CDR3 is 13 residues. In DNA form, the CDR3 reads TGTGCCAGCAGGGGGGAAGGGGCAGATACGCAGTATTTT. It codes for CASRGEGADTQYF.

The chain couples TRBV12-3 or TRBV12-4 to TRBJ2-1; 11 nucleotides line up with TRBD2. The length of the CDR3 is 18 residues. J was trimmed by 6 bases and V by 11 bases; bases with no gene match: 21. For the CDR3, the DNA is TGTGCCTTCAGTCCCGGGACTAGCGGTGCCTTGGGGGGCAATGAGCAGTTCTTC. It is translated as CAFSPGTSGALGGNEQFF.

The rearrangement joins TRBV4-2 to TRBJ1-2; 7 bases align to TRBD1. The CDR3 consists of 16 residues. The germline gives CDR1 LGHNA, CDR2 YNFKEQ. The V and J ends lost 0 bases and 4 bases, in that order; junction bases with no gene match: 8. The CDR3 sequence: CASSQDVIGGIYGYTF. The CDR3 coding sequence is TGTGCCAGCAGCCAAGATGTGATAGGGGGCATCTATGGCTACACCTTC.

The rearrangement joins TRBV12-5 to TRBJ2-1, with D hard to call. Germline CDR1 reads LGHNT; CDR2 reads FRNRAP. This CDR3 region has 12 residues. Trimming removed 7 bases at V and 3 bases at J, with 7 bases between. CDR3 amino acids: CASAPNYNEQFF. CDR3 sequence (DNA): TGTGCTAGTGCCCCAAACTACAATGAGCAGTTCTTC.

The sample holds a few counts of this clonotype. This chain uses TRBV7-9 with TRBJ1-5; no clear D gene. The CDR3 contains 13 residues. CDR1 SEHNR and CDR2 FQNEAQ come from the germline V gene (reference sequence). V was shortened by 8 bases and J by 2 bases, with 10 bases between the two germline ends. CDR3: CASAQGRNQPQHF. In DNA, the CDR3 is TGTGCCAGCGCTCAAGGTCGCAATCAGCCCCAGCATTTT.

In this sample, this clonotype turned up many times. The chain joins TRBV3-1 to TRBJ1-2, with D maybe TRBD1 (5 bases). The length of the CDR3 is 12 residues. Germline CDR1 is LGHDT and CDR2 is YNNKEL (reference sequence). V lost 4 bases and J lost 8, with 11 bases in between. Here the CDR3 DNA reads TGTGCCAGCAGCCCTGAGGGGATCGGCTACACCTTC. Protein product: CASSPEGIGYTF.

This clonotype has a count of ten or more. V gene TRBV28 combines with J gene TRBJ2-7, with 11 bases matching TRBD1. CDR3 length: 15 amino acids. The V gene's germline CDR1 is MDHEN and CDR2 SYDVKM. With V trimmed by 2 bases and J by 2 bases, 2 bases remained unmatched. The CDR3 here is CASSLGTGGAYEQYV. In DNA form, the CDR3 reads TGTGCCAGCAGTTTAGGGACAGGGGGGGCCTACGAGCAGTACGTC.

This clonotype was recorded many times. The V gene is TRBV4-1, the J gene TRBJ2-7, with D possibly matching TRBD2 (5 bases). CDR1 MGHRA and CDR2 YSYEKL come from the germline V gene. Trimming shortened V by 1 base and J by 3 bases, and 22 bases separated the two germline ends. This CDR3 has 18 amino acids. The CDR3 spells CASSQVDFIGKNIYEQYF. CDR3 coding DNA: TGCGCCAGCAGCCAAGTTGATTTTATCGGGAAAAATATCTACGAGCAGTACTTC.

This clonotype has ten or more counts. V gene TRBV20-1 combines with J gene TRBJ2-7; 10 bases line up with TRBD2. The length of the CDR3 is 15 residues. Germline trimming cut 2 bases from V and 0 bases from J; bases unmatched to any gene: 4. Germline V gene data show CDR1 as DFQATT and CDR2 as SNEGSKA (reference sequence). In nucleotides, the CDR3 is TGCAGTGCTAGAAGCCCTAGCGGGAGCTCCTACGAGCAGTACTTC. Its protein product is CSARSPSGSSYEQYF.

This clonotype was recorded a few times. The gene calls are TRBV5-5 and TRBJ2-4, with D possibly TRBD2 on 7 matching bases. CDR3 size: 15 residues. Germline V gene lookup returns CDR1 SGHKS and CDR2 YYEKEE (reference sequence). V gave up 4 bases and J gave up 3 bases, with 14 bases separating them. The CDR3 sequence is CASSGGGLVKNIQYF. CDR3 coding DNA: TGTGCCAGCAGCGGGGGGGGGCTGGTCAAAAACATTCAGTACTTC. The variable domain in full, with the rest retrieved from reference TRBV5-5 and TRBJ2-4, is DAGVTQSPTHLIKTRGQQVTLRCSPISGHKSVSWYQQVLGQGPQFIFQYYEKEERGRGNFPDRFSARQFPNYSSELNVNALLLGDSALYLCASSGGGLVKNIQYFGAGTRLSVL.

This clonotype was seen a few times. The chain recombines TRBV5-6 with TRBJ2-1, with 9 nucleotides matching TRBD2. The V and J ends lost 4 bases and 0 bases, in that order; junction bases with no gene match: 14. The CDR3 is 19 amino acids. Germline V gene lookup returns CDR1 SGHDT and CDR2 YYEEEE. The CDR3 spells CASSKVGLAGSSSYNEQFF. The CDR3 region has the DNA TGTGCCAGCAGCAAGGTGGGCCTAGCGGGGTCCAGCTCCTACAATGAGCAGTTCTTC.

This clonotype has only a few counts. DNA for the CDR3: TGTGCCAGCAATCCAACGGGACCAAGCTCCTACGAGCAGTACTTC. Protein product: CASNPTGPSSYEQYF. The chain has TRBV27 and TRBJ2-7; D is tentatively TRBD1 or TRBD2 (5 bases each). The germline V gene has CDR1 MNHEY and CDR2 SMNVEV (reference sequence). V shed 7 bases and J shed 0 bases, with 16 bases lying between them. The CDR3 has 15 residues.